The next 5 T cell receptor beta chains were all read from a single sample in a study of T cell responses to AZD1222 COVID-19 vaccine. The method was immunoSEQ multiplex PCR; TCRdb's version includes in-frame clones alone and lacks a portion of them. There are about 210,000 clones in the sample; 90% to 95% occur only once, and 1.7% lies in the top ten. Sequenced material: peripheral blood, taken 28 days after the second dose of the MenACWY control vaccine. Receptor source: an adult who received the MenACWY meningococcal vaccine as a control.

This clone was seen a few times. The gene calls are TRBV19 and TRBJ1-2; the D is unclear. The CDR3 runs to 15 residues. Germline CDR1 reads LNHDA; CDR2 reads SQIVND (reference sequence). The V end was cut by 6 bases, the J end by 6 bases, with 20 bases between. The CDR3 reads CASRDLTSRLHGYTF. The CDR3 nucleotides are TGTGCCAGTAGGGACCTCACGTCCCGTCTCCATGGCTACACCTTC.

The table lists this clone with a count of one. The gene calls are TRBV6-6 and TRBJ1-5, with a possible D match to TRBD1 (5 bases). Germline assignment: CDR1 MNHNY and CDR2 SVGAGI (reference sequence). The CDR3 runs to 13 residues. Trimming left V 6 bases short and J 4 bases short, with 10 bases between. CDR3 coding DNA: TGTGCCAGCAGCTGGGACCGTAATCAGCCCCAGCATTTT. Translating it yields CASSWDRNQPQHF.

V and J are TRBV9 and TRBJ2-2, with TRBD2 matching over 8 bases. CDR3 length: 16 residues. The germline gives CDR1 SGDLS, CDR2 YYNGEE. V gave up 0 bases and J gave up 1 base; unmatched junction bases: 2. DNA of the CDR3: TGTGCCAGCAGCGTAGGAACTAGCGGGAACACCGGGGAGCTGTTTTTT. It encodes CASSVGTSGNTGELFF.

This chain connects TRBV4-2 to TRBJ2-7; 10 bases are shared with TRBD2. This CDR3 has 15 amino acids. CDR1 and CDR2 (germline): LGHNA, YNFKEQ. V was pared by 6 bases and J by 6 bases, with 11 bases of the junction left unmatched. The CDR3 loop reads CASSPGAGGPREQYF. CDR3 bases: TGTGCCAGCAGTCCAGGAGCGGGGGGGCCACGCGAGCAGTACTTC.

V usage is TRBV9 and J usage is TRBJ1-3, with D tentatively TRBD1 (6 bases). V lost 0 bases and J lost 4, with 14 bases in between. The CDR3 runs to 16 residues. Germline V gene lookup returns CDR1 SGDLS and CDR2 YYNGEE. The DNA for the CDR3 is TGTGCCAGCAGCGTAGCATCAGGGGCGGAAGGAAACACCATATATTTT. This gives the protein CASSVASGAEGNTIYF.